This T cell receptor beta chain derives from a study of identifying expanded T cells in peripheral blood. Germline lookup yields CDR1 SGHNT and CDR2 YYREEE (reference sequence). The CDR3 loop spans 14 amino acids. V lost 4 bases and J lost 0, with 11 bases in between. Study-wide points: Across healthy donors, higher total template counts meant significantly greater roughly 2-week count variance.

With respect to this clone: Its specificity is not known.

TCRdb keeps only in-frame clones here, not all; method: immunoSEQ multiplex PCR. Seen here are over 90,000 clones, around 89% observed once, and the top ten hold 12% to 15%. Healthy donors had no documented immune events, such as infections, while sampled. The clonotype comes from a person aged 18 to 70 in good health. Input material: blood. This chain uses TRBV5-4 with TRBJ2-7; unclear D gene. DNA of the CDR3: TGTGCCAGCAGCCCCTCTGACAACTCCTACGAGCAGTACTTC. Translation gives CASSPSDNSYEQYF. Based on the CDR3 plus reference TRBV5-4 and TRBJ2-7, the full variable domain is ETGVTQSPTHLIKTRGQQVTLRCSSQSGHNTVSWYQQALGQGPQFIFQYYREEENGRGNFPPRFSGLQFPNYSSELNVNALELDDSALYLCASSPSDNSYEQYFGPGTRLTVT.